This T cell receptor beta chain was identified in a study of cytomegalovirus exposure and HLA in healthy donors (dated by TCRdb to between 2016 and 2019). About the investigation overall: An earlier analysis of more than 550 of the donors reported under 300 Gb of sequence data and 100 million to 120 million unique TCR beta sequences obtained from roughly 170 million T cells. An early release that covered some 630 HLA-typed donors contained approximately 300 gigabases of sequencing data and tens of millions of unique TCR sequences. The genetic ancestry cluster associated with self-reported Caucasian donors included 80% to 90% of the approximately 430 genotyped donors. The study aimed to test whether signatures of past pathogen exposure could be identified by cataloging public T cell receptors. Using immunosequencing, the study profiled T cell repertoires from fewer than 700 subjects and related those repertoires to cytomegalovirus serostatus. Along with the roughly 670-subject first cohort, a separate validation cohort of over 90 different subjects was used. To predict cytomegalovirus infection status, the study brought together high-throughput TCR immunosequencing, statistical association of individual TCRs with disease status, and machine learning. In a later analysis, previously published TCR beta repertoires from fewer than 750 donors were re-analyzed and high-resolution HLA genotyping was added so that TCR occurrence patterns could be studied. Rather than using new phenotypic data, the later analysis identified candidate immune exposures from TCR beta sequences and from how often those sequences occurred across donors. To decide whether each TCR beta V gene segment behaved as functional or pseudogenic, an earlier analysis of over 500 of the donors relied on high-throughput TCR beta sequencing. Donor age, sex, ethnicity and CMV serostatus were collected together with the repertoire data. A later genetic analysis took genome-wide SNP genotypes for 398 of the 666 donors and used that subset as a discovery cohort. All discovery cohort repertoires had been generated using a single sequencing platform. Both class I and class II loci were covered by HLA typing, at four-digit resolution. Typing coverage differed by locus: A, B, C, DRB1 and DQB1 were typed in about 620-640 donors, DQA1 in approximately 520, DPA1 in around 610, and DPB1 in just under 480. Roughly 5 DR-DQ haplotypes were treated as single units for association and clustering because of strong linkage in the cohort. Among 398 genotyped donors of the cohort, an average of around 250,000 unique TCR beta nucleotide sequences was sequenced per donor, of which 15% to 20% were non-productive. Beyond this particular receptor, the publication reports: Linkage disequilibrium might explain the correlated functional status among segregating V segments, but an unknown experimental factor could not be ruled out. This cohort had only TCR beta chains sequenced, and the lack of alpha or paired-chain data limited which features could be detected. Compared with the 666-donor mean, donors in an Asian-associated ancestry cluster had fewer N-insertions in productive TCRs, according to a later genetic analysis. The 87-base-pair reads could not distinguish some IMGT-functional V segments, including TRBV6-2 and TRBV6-3, so those segments were excluded. According to the authors, the approach could potentially be generalized to other disease states and immunological phenotypes. In the study, around 160 TCR beta chains were listed as associated with cytomegalovirus. Because HLA typing was missing for some donors at each locus, association tests included only the typed subset. CMV serostatus was the only immune exposure information available for the cohort. A few of the identified cytomegalovirus-associated TCR beta chains were confirmed in vitro to be specific for cytomegalovirus antigens. A cluster of highly shared sequence variants was judged likely to represent a technical artifact of the sequencing pipeline. Because counts were too low, seventeen rarely observed V segments, including chromosome 9 orphons, were left out of the earlier analysis of approximately 580 of the donors. According to a later analysis, TCR association rates differed among HLA loci, with DRB1 alleles showing the most associated TCRs and HLA-C alleles showing the fewest. Roughly uniform sequencing depth across donors was assumed in presence/absence analyses, although this assumption may not hold. Across donors, most TCR sequences were observed very rarely, whereas some public TCRs were present in many individuals. Specific HLA alleles were associated with over 15,000 TCR beta sequences at a false discovery rate of 0.05 in a later analysis. Cytomegalovirus status was reported to be diagnosed by the classifier with high specificity and sensitivity in both the original and validation cohorts. Assigning TCR associations to individual alleles was difficult when HLA alleles, especially DR and DQ, strongly co-occurred. A further reported finding was that TCR beta sequences accurately predicted the HLA-A and HLA-B alleles for most subjects in the first cohort. A later analysis found that HLA-associated TCR beta chains were more clonally expanded and had lower generation probabilities than equally common non-associated chains. In an earlier analysis of about 600 of the donors, most TCR beta V segments appeared in productive rearrangements about 87% or about 30% of the time, broadly matching IMGT annotations. A later genetic analysis associated a missense DCLRE1C variant with V-gene and J-gene trimming of TCR beta chains, and an independent cohort replicated the association. Most CMV-associated TCR beta chains appeared to be HLA-restricted in a later analysis, and the HLA associations seemed to be driven largely by CMV exposure. Several of the top co-occurrence clusters appeared to be linked to parvovirus B19, influenza, CMV and Epstein-Barr virus, according to a later analysis.

The cohort consisted of 600 or so healthy bone marrow donors. At the time of sampling, every cohort member was nominally healthy, though immune exposures that went unrecorded were likely present. The donor tested CMV seronegative, placing the donor among the 350 or so seronegative members of the cohort. Every donor gave a peripheral blood sample, and the peripheral blood mononuclear cells from that sample were used for TCR beta sequencing. Genomic DNA extraction from the blood cell samples was performed with the Qiagen DNeasy Blood Extraction Kit. CDR1 and CDR2 (MGHRA, YSYEKL) derive from the germline V gene. The germline V and J ends show losses of 4 bases and 3 bases respectively, and no gene match explains 3 bases of the junction. The CDR3 holds 14 amino acids from the cysteine to the phenylalanine. Only the CDR3 DNA is retained, 42 bases long and in frame from the first base. For this clone: What this receptor recognizes is not known.

Receptors were amplified or captured by the immunoSEQ multiplex PCR assay. The multiplex PCR relied on a mix of 60 forward primers for TCR Vbeta segments and 13 reverse primers for TCR Jbeta segments. The CDR3 region of rearranged TCR beta genes was amplified from genomic DNA with a multiplex PCR assay. On the Illumina HiSeq System, the amplified TCR beta libraries were sequenced as 87-base-pair reads. Per the authors' processing: Across the 500 to 750 repertoires, a later analysis counted tens of millions of unique TCR beta chains, approximately 12 million of which were shared by at least two donors. A nearest-neighbor algorithm error-corrected the raw reads and collapsed the reads into unique sequences, merging closely related sequences to remove PCR and sequencing errors. Alignment of CDR3 sequences to IMGT reference sequences was used to assign V, D and J gene segments. Each retained sequence needed at least a six-nucleotide match to both a V gene segment and a J gene segment. A rearrangement was called productive if the CDR3 had no stop codons and remained in frame with V and J, and every other rearrangement was called non-productive. Following IMGT convention, CDR3 was defined as the stretch from the second conserved V-encoded cysteine up to the conserved J-encoded phenylalanine. In an earlier analysis of 587 of the donors, sequences lacking an unambiguous match to a single V gene segment were excluded. In an earlier analysis of around 600 of the donors, V segments were called functional above 56.7% productive rearrangements and were called segregating when the between-donor standard deviation exceeded 5%. A statistical classification framework was developed to diagnose cytomegalovirus status using the catalog of TCR beta chain sequences. In a later analysis, V and J genes were assigned by comparing TCR nucleotide sequences against IMGT/GENE-DB human TR gene sequences. The TCRdist pipeline was used in a later analysis to assign CDR3 sequences and most-parsimonious VDJ recombination scenarios. In a later analysis, each TCR beta chain was defined by its CDR3 amino acid sequence together with its V-gene family, and reads without a unique V-gene family were excluded. To address suspected cross-contamination and a sequencing artifact, a later analysis removed 450 to 700 highly shared, low-generation-probability nucleotide sequences. A later analysis calculated a clonal expansion index for each public chain from normalized within-repertoire ranks of inferred template counts. In a later analysis, generation probabilities were computed using a VDJ recombination model fitted to out-of-frame rearrangements, and the results were checked against IGoR. In a later analysis, hypergeometric tests were used to score TCR-TCR, TCR-HLA and TCR-CMV co-occurrence, with a repertoire-size bias correction applied to TCR pairs. To estimate false discovery rates, a later analysis permuted the HLA or CMV assignments 20 times. A later analysis grouped co-occurring TCRs with DBSCAN, adding TCRdist sequence similarity when clustering within HLA-allele-positive subsets. Co-occurrence clustering excluded repertoires with fewer than 30,000 or more than 120,000 public chains, plus five with anomalous nucleotide sharing. As stored in TCRdb, this immuneACCESS dataset retains in-frame rearrangements with V and J assigned. A fraction of the clones does not appear; measured against another copy, unresolved V genes explain less than half of the discrepancy, and the remainder lacks a known reason. V, J and clone size are taken as reported in that table, and D and trimming were inferred from the DNA itself. The sample's records list just under 60,000 clones. The leading ten clones occupy 4% of the sample.

This TCR came from a male donor in good health and CMV-seronegative. Source material: PBMCs. This chain is built from TRBV4-1 and TRBJ2-7; 10 central bases correspond to TRBD1. The DNA is as follows: TGCGCCAGCAGCCCCGGGACAGGGGACTACGAGCAGTACTTC. Its product reads: CASSPGTGDYEQYF.